This T cell receptor (beta chain) is from a study of blood T cell repertoires in COVID-19. Study overall: The cDNA or gDNA used as material had been derived from T cells, B-cell-depleted T cells, or PBMCs.

The repertoire was sequenced with immunoSEQ multiplex PCR; TCRdb's copy has only in-frame clones and lacks some. The data show 400,000 or so clones, approximately 89% seen once. Recruits, aged roughly 18 to 95 years, lived in under 25 US areas. Cohorts were assigned according to the clinical history that participants reported. The CDR3 runs to 14 residues. Germline loops: CDR1 SGHRS, CDR2 YFSETQ. V was cut by 4 bases and J by 1 base, with 11 bases left in between. The chain has TRBV5-1 and TRBJ1-2; maybe TRBD1 (5 bases). This clonotype was sampled from a man between 35 and 55 years old in a cohort exposed to, infected with or recovered from COVID-19 (not recorded which). Input material: PBMCs or T cells enriched from blood (not recorded which). CDR3 sequence (DNA): TGCGCCAGCAGCCCGGGACTGAATAACTATGGCTACACCTTC. It encodes CASSPGLNNYGYTF. The variable domain in full, completed from reference TRBV5-1 and TRBJ1-2, reads KAGVTQTPRYLIKTRGQQVTLSCSPISGHRSVSWYQQTPGQGLQFLFEYFSETQRNKGNFPGRFSGRQFSNSRSEMNVSTLELGDSALYLCASSPGLNNYGYTFGSGTRLTVV.